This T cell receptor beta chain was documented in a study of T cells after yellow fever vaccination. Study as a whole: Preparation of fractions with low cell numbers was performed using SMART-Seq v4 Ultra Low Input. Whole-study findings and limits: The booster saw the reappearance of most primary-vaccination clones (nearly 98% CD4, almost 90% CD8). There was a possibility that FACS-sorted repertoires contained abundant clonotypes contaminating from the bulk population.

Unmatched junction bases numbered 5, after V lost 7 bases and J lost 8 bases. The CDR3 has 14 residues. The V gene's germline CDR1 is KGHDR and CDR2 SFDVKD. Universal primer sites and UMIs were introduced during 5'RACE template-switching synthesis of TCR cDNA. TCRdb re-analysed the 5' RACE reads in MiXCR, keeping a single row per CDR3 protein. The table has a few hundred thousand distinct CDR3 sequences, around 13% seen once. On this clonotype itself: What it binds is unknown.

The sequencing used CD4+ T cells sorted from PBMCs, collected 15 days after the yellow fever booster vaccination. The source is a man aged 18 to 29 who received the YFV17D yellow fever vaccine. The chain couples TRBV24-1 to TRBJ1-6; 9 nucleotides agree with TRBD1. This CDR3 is CATSFRDRDSPLHF. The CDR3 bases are TGTGCCACCAGCTTCCGGGACAGGGATTCACCCCTCCACTTT.